Listed below are T cell receptor beta chains from one sample, sequenced in a study of immune evolution from preneoplasia to lung adenocarcinoma. The data were produced by immunoSEQ multiplex PCR, yet TCRdb's version contains in-frame clones alone and is incomplete. The sample has fewer than 12,000 clones; around four fifths are singletons. Sequencing used FFPE minimally invasive lung adenocarcinoma tissue. These TCRs come from a person aged 70 to 80 with lung adenocarcinoma. Each CDR3 is given with its conserved first and last residue. Each record gives: V gene, D gene, clone size, J gene, CDR3 protein, CDR3 DNA. D genes are given only for firm matches. Some rows mark clone size as missing; the rest say once, few, many or name a class of expanded clone.

TRBV9	-	-	TRBJ2-1	CASSVLDSYNEQFF	TGTGCCAGCAGCGTACTCGATAGCTACAATGAGCAGTTCTTC
TRBV9	TRBD1	-	TRBJ1-4	CASSVQGASNEKLFF	TGTGCCAGCAGCGTACAGGGGGCTTCTAATGAAAAACTGTTTTTT
TRBV7-8	TRBD1	-	TRBJ1-1	CASSSQGAGTEAFF	TGTGCCAGCAGTTCCCAGGGGGCAGGAACTGAAGCTTTCTTT
TRBV15	TRBD1	-	TRBJ1-5	CATSRVDRGNQPQHF	TGTGCCACCAGCAGAGTGGACAGGGGCAATCAGCCCCAGCATTTT
TRBV10-1	TRBD1	-	TRBJ2-2	CASSTGVTGELFF	TGCGCCAGCAGCACAGGGGTCACCGGGGAGCTGTTTTTT
TRBV7-9	-	-	TRBJ2-3	CASSLLREADTQYF	TGTGCCAGCAGCTTATTAAGGGAGGCGGATACGCAGTATTTT
TRBV30	-	-	TRBJ1-6	CAWSVKLGDSPLHF	TGTGCCTGGAGTGTAAAATTAGGGGATTCACCCCTCCACTTT
TRBV19	TRBD1	-	TRBJ2-3	CASSIPTGATDTQYF	TGTGCCAGTAGTATACCGACAGGGGCGACAGATACGCAGTATTTT
TRBV14	-	-	TRBJ1-6	CASSQGLDSPLHF	TGTGCCAGCAGCCAAGGACTGGATTCACCCCTCCACTTT
TRBV7-2	-	-	TRBJ1-1	CASSTDLKAFF	TGTGCCAGCAGCACTGACCTCAAAGCTTTCTTT
TRBV25-1	-	-	TRBJ2-5	CASSEYTGETQYF	TGTGCCAGCAGTGAATATACAGGGGAGACCCAGTACTTC
TRBV11-2	TRBD2	-	TRBJ2-1	CASSSLAASGLYNEQFF	TGTGCCAGCAGCTCCCTTGCCGCTAGCGGATTATACAATGAGCAGTTCTTC
TRBV15	-	once	TRBJ2-4	CATSKEENIQYF	TGTGCCACCAGCAAGGAAGAAAACATTCAGTACTTC
TRBV30	-	-	TRBJ2-7	CAWKRSLTYEQYF	TGTGCCTGGAAACGCAGCCTAACCTACGAGCAGTACTTC
TRBV14	-	-	TRBJ1-1	CASSHTVGMGEAFF	TGTGCCAGCAGCCATACGGTAGGGATGGGAGAAGCTTTCTTT
TRBV6-7	TRBD1	-	TRBJ2-7	CASSYRQTGPYEQYF	TGTGCCAGCAGTTACAGGCAGACAGGGCCCTACGAGCAGTACTTC
TRBV6-1	-	-	TRBJ1-2	CASSEASGGGGYTF	TGTGCCAGCAGTGAAGCTTCCGGGGGCGGTGGCTACACCTTC
TRBV19	TRBD1	-	TRBJ1-2	CASSRPGQEGGYTF	TGTGCCAGTAGTCGCCCGGGACAGGAGGGGGGCTACACCTTC
TRBV25-1	-	-	TRBJ2-2	CASSRQGSTGELFF	TGTGCCAGCAGTAGGCAGGGTAGCACCGGGGAGCTGTTTTTT
TRBV6-5	-	-	TRBJ2-5	CASSYSKYQETQYF	TGTGCCAGCAGTTACTCTAAGTACCAAGAGACCCAGTACTTC
TRBV28	-	-	TRBJ2-2	CASTSVAGELFF	TGTGCCTCCACCTCAGTGGCCGGGGAGCTGTTTTTT
TRBV4-1	TRBD2	-	TRBJ2-3	CASSHRTGLVDTQYF	TGCGCCAGCAGCCACCGAACCGGACTAGTTGATACGCAGTATTTT
TRBV6-1	TRBD1	-	TRBJ1-1	CASSKEPGQGSTEAFF	TGTGCCAGCAGTAAAGAACCGGGACAGGGATCTACTGAAGCTTTCTTT
TRBV19	-	-	TRBJ1-5	CASSLGSVGNQPQHF	TGTGCCAGTAGTCTAGGATCTGTGGGCAATCAGCCCCAGCATTTT
TRBV19	-	-	TRBJ1-2	CASGDGLYGYTF	TGTGCCAGTGGGGACGGGCTCTATGGCTACACCTTC
TRBV18	-	-	TRBJ1-4	CASSPSTAKNEKLFF	TGTGCCAGCTCACCTTCGACAGCCAAAAATGAAAAACTGTTTTTT
TRBV30	TRBD1	-	TRBJ1-1	CAWSVPDGQGMGAFF	TGTGCCTGGAGTGTACCGGACGGACAGGGAATGGGTGCTTTCTTT
TRBV5-4	-	-	TRBJ2-5	CASSLNQETQYF	TGTGCCAGCAGCTTGAACCAAGAGACCCAGTACTTC
TRBV7-3	-	-	TRBJ2-1	CASSNYGGVDEQFF	TGTGCCAGCAGCAACTACGGCGGGGTGGATGAGCAGTTCTTC
TRBV19	-	-	TRBJ1-4	CASSIRGEAPEKLFF	TGTGCCAGTAGTATACGCGGCGAGGCCCCTGAAAAACTGTTTTTT
TRBV2	-	few	TRBJ1-2	CASSADGNYGYTF	TGTGCCAGCAGTGCGGACGGGAACTATGGCTACACCTTC